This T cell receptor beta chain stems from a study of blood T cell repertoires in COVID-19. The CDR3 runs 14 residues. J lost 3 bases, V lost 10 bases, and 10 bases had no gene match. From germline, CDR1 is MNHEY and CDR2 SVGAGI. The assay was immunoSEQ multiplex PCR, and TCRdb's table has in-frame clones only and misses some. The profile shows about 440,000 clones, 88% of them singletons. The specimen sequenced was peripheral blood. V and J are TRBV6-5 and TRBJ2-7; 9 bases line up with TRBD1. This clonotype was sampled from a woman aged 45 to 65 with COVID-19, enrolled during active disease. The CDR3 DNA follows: TGTGCCACTGCCCGGGACAGGGTGAACTACGAGCAGTACTTC. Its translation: CATARDRVNYEQYF.